This TCR beta chain was obtained from a study of Graves' ophthalmopathy and Graves' hyperthyroidism (dated 2018 in TCRdb). Broadly, across the study: Peripheral blood was collected at initial diagnosis, before any treatment. In more than five hyperthyroidism patients, the T-cell repertoires found in thyroid tissue were compared with those found in blood. TCR beta repertoire signatures were used to distinguish Graves' ophthalmopathy from Graves' hyperthyroidism and to predict progression to ophthalmopathy. After sampling, hyperthyroidism patients received methimazole starting at 30 mg daily, and ophthalmopathy patients received high-dose intravenous methylprednisolone. To explore V-J signatures that distinguish ophthalmopathy from hyperthyroidism, a discovery set of 100 patients was enrolled, made up of around 40 with ophthalmopathy and 55 to 65 with stable hyperthyroidism. The roughly 94 discovery patients were randomly split 7:3 into training and test sets. In total, 135 blood samples were TCR-sequenced: 40 to 45 ophthalmopathy, some 80 hyperthyroidism and 17 hyperthyroidism-to-ophthalmopathy patients. An independent validation cohort comprised roughly 20 hyperthyroidism patients and roughly 15 patients who later progressed from hyperthyroidism to ophthalmopathy.

CDR1 and CDR2 are read off the germline V gene (reference sequence) as DFQATT and SNEGSKA. The V and J ends are trimmed by 4 bases and 0 bases, leaving 10 bases between them. Measured from the cysteine to the phenylalanine, the CDR3 is 14 residues long. Kept here is only the CDR3 DNA, which spans 42 bases and is read in frame from base 1. This clonotype occurred many times. No cognate antigen has been identified for it. Nothing much larger sits one base from this clone, and base qualities are not available. Here is what the overall study found, with its caveats: No statistical method was used to set the sample size in advance, and the investigators knew which group each participant was assigned to. Among expanded thyroid clonotypes with frequency above 0.001, most also showed up in blood, which suggests that blood repertoires may reflect the thyroid immune response. Ophthalmopathy was separated from stable hyperthyroidism by the 13-signature model with just under 90% sensitivity and about 83% specificity in cross-validation and with 80%/75% in the test set. In validation, the model predicted ophthalmopathy progression with 70.59% sensitivity and roughly 72% specificity; 12 predicted patients were CT-confirmed with GO in a median of about 7.1 months.

For repertoire sequencing, TCR beta CDR3 regions were amplified from RNA transcripts. The first round of RT-PCR was done with HTBI primers and the Qiagen OneStep RT-PCR kit, and was followed by a second round of multiplex PCR, then size selection and purification. The libraries underwent paired-end sequencing with 100 bp reads on an Illumina HiSeq2000. The authors processed their data as follows. SOAPnuke was used to process the reads, removing any read that contained adapters or uncalled bases, had a mean Phred below 15, or lacked an exact match to the constant primer or identifier. High-quality paired reads were merged with COPE v1.2.5. Each unique nucleotide sequence was defined as a clonotype, and clonotypes were aligned to IMGT TRB V, D and J references with MiTCR v1.1. The analysis was limited to V-J combinations with a frequency above 0.0001, which together covered 99% to 99.2% of repertoires. For each V-J combination, a TCR clonal expansion and chaos score was defined as F50 clonal expansion divided by the chaos observed in the TCRdist matrix. Welch's t-statistics and random forest were used to reduce the features to 10 to 15 V-J combinations, which were then used as input to a naive Bayes classifier. The Morisita-Horn index was used to measure how similar the thyroid and blood repertoires were. The public reads were reanalyzed by TCRdb: fastp trimming at Q25, MiXCR alignment, in-frame beta chains only. Rows are unified per CDR3 protein, each entry keeping the most common DNA and genes. What appears here as the V and J calls and clone size reflects TCRdb's work, not the paper's. The sample has about half a million distinct CDR3 sequences on record, under 15% of them singletons. Clones ranked in the top ten supply approximately 9.8% of the sample.

Patients with ophthalmopathy had moderately to severely active disease, with a Clinical Activity Score of 3 or more, a NOSPECS grade of 4 or more, and a disease duration of less than 3 months. Patients with other autoimmune diseases, uncontrolled infections, pregnancy or lactation were excluded. Clinical symptoms, serum thyroxine, TRAb, thyroid ultrasound and orbital computed tomography were used for diagnosis. Using Ficoll-Paque density gradient centrifugation, PBMCs were isolated from 10 ml of fresh peripheral blood. Total RNA was extracted with Trizol reagent and quality-checked on an Agilent 2100 Bioanalyzer.

The sequence was obtained from a woman aged 25 to 39 with Graves' ophthalmopathy. Donor details come from another sample of the same person, matched by shared clones. The chain is assembled from TRBV20-1 and TRBJ1-5; no D gene is confidently identified. The sequenced sample was blood. The CDR3 region reads CSAKELNSNQPQHF. The sequence in DNA is TGCAGTGCTAAAGAACTAAATAGCAATCAGCCCCAGCATTTT.